Presented here are 7 T cell receptor beta chains from one specimen sequenced in a study of blood T cells in healthy people across ages. Using a J-beta primer mix together with a sample-barcoded 5' primer, a second PCR was run for roughly 6 to 12 cycles. Via MiXCR, TCRdb re-called the 5' RACE reads, giving one row per CDR3 protein. The top ten clones hold around 37% of a sample with about 640,000 distinct CDR3 sequences, roughly 58% of them seen once. Sequencing input: blood. These receptors originate from a man aged 60 to 69 in good health.

The rearrangement links TRBV11-2 to TRBJ1-5, with a possible D match to TRBD1 (5 bases). The CDR3 runs 13 residues. CDR1 and CDR2 (germline): SGHAT, FQNNGV. The V end lost 0 bases, the J end lost 5 bases, and 5 bases lay between the germline ends. The CDR3 region has the DNA TGTGCCAGCAGCTTAGAAGGGGATCAGCCCCAGCATTTT. This translates into CASSLEGDQPQHF.

This clonotype was seen many times. V gene TRBV28 combines with J gene TRBJ1-1; no definite D call. The CDR3 extends over 12 amino acids. The germline CDR1 and CDR2 sequences are MDHEN and SYDVKM. Trimming took 1 base from V and 11 from J, leaving 11 bases between them. In DNA, the CDR3 is TGTGCCAGCAGTTTATCGTCGGGAGTCGCTTTCTTT. It translates to CASSLSSGVAFF. Filled out from reference TRBV28 and TRBJ1-1, the complete variable domain reads DVKVTQSSRYLVKRTGEKVFLECVQDMDHENMFWYRQDPGLGLRLIYFSYDVKMKEKGDIPEGYSVSREKKERFSLILESASTNQTSMYLCASSLSSGVAFFGQGTRLTVV.

The J gene is TRBJ2-1, the V gene TRBV18, with a weak D call TRBD1 (5 bases). The J call may be in error: the DNA end matches TRBJ2-7 better. The CDR3 has 15 amino acids. Germline CDR1 KGHSH, CDR2 LQKENI. The CDR3 bases are TGTGCCAGCTCACCCCAGACAGCCTCCTACAATGAGCAGTACTTC. Translated: CASSPQTASYNEQYF.

V usage is TRBV7-4 and J usage is TRBJ2-4, with a tentative D call TRBD2 (6 bases). The J call is in doubt because the DNA end fits TRBJ2-5 better. Germline-derived CDR1 and CDR2 are SGHVT and SQSDAQ. The CDR3 has 13 amino acids. CDR3 nucleotides: TGTGCCAGCAGTTTAAGGAGGGAAGTGACCCAGTACTTC. Amino acids: CASSLRREVTQYF.

The J gene is TRBJ2-7, the V gene TRBV11-2, with 7 bases lining up with TRBD1. The CDR3 consists of 15 residues. Germline assignment: CDR1 SGHAT and CDR2 FQNNGV. The V segment lost 2 bases and the J segment 6 bases; nucleotides outside the gene matches: 10. The CDR3: CASSLIMNRGREQYF. DNA of the CDR3: TGTGCCAGCAGCTTAATAATGAACAGGGGCCGCGAGCAGTACTTC.

The chain combines TRBV10-3 with TRBJ2-1, with TRBD2 identical over 9 bases. The CDR3 is 16 residues long. V lost 0 bases, J lost 2 bases, and 2 bases stayed unmatched. Germline CDR1 is ENHRY and CDR2 is SYGVKD. CDR3: CAISESASGAYNEQFF. Written as DNA, the CDR3 is TGTGCCATCAGTGAGTCGGCTAGCGGGGCCTACAATGAGCAGTTCTTC.

The chain links TRBV9 to TRBJ2-3; possibly TRBD1 or TRBD2 for D (5 bases each). CDR3 length: 18 residues. V lost 3 bases, J lost 0 bases, and 20 bases lay in between. Germline loops: CDR1 SGDLS, CDR2 YYNGEE. In nucleotides, the CDR3 is TGTGCCAGCAGCGCAGCAGCCGTGGGGACCACTAGCACAGATACGCAGTATTTT. Translation gives CASSAAAVGTTSTDTQYF.